The rows below give T cell receptor beta chains drawn from one sample of a study of blood T cell repertoires in COVID-19. This table comes from immunoSEQ multiplex PCR, and its TCRdb copy is limited to in-frame clones, with some not included. The sample holds some 200,000 clones; just over 85% are singletons and the top ten take about 4.8%. Sequencing input: peripheral blood. The receptors here all came from a man aged 45 to 65 with acute or convalescent COVID-19. The CDR3 runs from the conserved cysteine through the conserved F or W. A D gene is named only where the DNA matches it firmly. For some rows the clone size is stated as once, few or many, or as a class when expanded; others skip it.

clone size: .; V gene: TRBV19; J gene: TRBJ1-1; D gene: .; CDR3 DNA: TGTGCCAGTAGTCCCCAGGGTTTCACTGAAGCTTTCTTT; CDR3 protein: CASSPQGFTEAFF
clone size: .; V gene: TRBV4-1; J gene: TRBJ2-5; D gene: TRBD1; CDR3 DNA: TGCGCCAGCAGCAAGGGGGCCCGAGAGGAGACCCAGTACTTC; CDR3 protein: CASSKGAREETQYF
clone size: .; V gene: TRBV5-1; J gene: TRBJ2-5; D gene: TRBD2; CDR3 DNA: TGCGCCAGCAGCACCCGACTAGCGGGGGGCCAAGAGACCCAGTACTTC; CDR3 protein: CASSTRLAGGQETQYF
clone size: .; V gene: TRBV10-3; J gene: TRBJ1-5; D gene: TRBD1; CDR3 DNA: TGTGCCACCTCGGAGGGGGCACTCCCAGGGGGTCAGCCCCAGCATTTT; CDR3 protein: CATSEGALPGGQPQHF
clone size: .; V gene: TRBV6-5; J gene: TRBJ1-2; D gene: TRBD1; CDR3 DNA: TGTGCCAGCAGCCGACAGGGGGACTATGGCTACACCTTC; CDR3 protein: CASSRQGDYGYTF
clone size: .; V gene: TRBV6-5; J gene: TRBJ2-3; D gene: .; CDR3 DNA: TGTGCCAGCACTCGCCAGGGGACAGATACGCAGTATTTT; CDR3 protein: CASTRQGTDTQYF
clone size: .; V gene: TRBV12-5; J gene: TRBJ2-5; D gene: TRBD1; CDR3 DNA: TGTGCTAGTGCCACATTGTACGATGGGACAGGGAAAGAGACCCAGTACTTC; CDR3 protein: CASATLYDGTGKETQYF
clone size: .; V gene: TRBV6-5; J gene: TRBJ2-6; D gene: .; CDR3 DNA: TGTGCCAGCAGTTACGTCGGGAGAGCCGGGGCCAACGTCCTGACTTTC; CDR3 protein: CASSYVGRAGANVLTF
clone size: once; V gene: TRBV5-1; J gene: TRBJ2-7; D gene: .; CDR3 DNA: TGCGCCAGCAGCTTGGACGGAGGAGTCTACGAGCAGTACTTC; CDR3 protein: CASSLDGGVYEQYF
clone size: .; V gene: TRBV30; J gene: TRBJ2-1; D gene: .; CDR3 DNA: TGTGCCTGGAGTCCTCGAGGACAGTTCAAAAAAGTGAGCTCCTACAATGAGCAGTTCTTC; CDR3 protein: CAWSPRGQFKKVSSYNEQFF
clone size: few; V gene: TRBV6-1; J gene: TRBJ1-2; D gene: .; CDR3 DNA: TGTGCCAGCAGTGAAGCGGGAGGGGCAGGCTATGGCTACACCTTC; CDR3 protein: CASSEAGGAGYGYTF
clone size: .; V gene: TRBV9; J gene: TRBJ2-5; D gene: .; CDR3 DNA: TGTGCCAGCAGCGACTCCCCCCTGGTGCAAGAGACCCAGTACTTC; CDR3 protein: CASSDSPLVQETQYF
clone size: .; V gene: TRBV27; J gene: TRBJ2-6; D gene: .; CDR3 DNA: TGTGCCAGCAGCGCAGGGTTCCCTAGCTCTGGGGCCAACGTCCTGACTTTC; CDR3 protein: CASSAGFPSSGANVLTF